This T cell receptor (beta chain) is drawn from a study of OX40 agonist ivuxolimab in advanced cancers. Study context: Patients receiving dose escalation had hepatocellular carcinoma, melanoma, renal cell or head and neck cancer. Regarding the study as a whole: With doses of 0.1-3.0 mg/kg, partial responders showed among the lowest clonal expansion. At 0.1 to 3.0 mg/kg and by week 6, CD4+ and CD8+ T cells in the blood had expanded clonally.

This CDR3 contains 14 residues. V was trimmed by 4 bases and J by 4 bases, leaving 12 bases between them. The germline V gene has CDR1 SGDLS and CDR2 YYNGEE. Concerning this clone: The target antigen is unknown.

Profiling relied on immunoSEQ multiplex PCR, and the TCRdb table lists in-frame clones only, not all of them. The table lists roughly 21,000 clones, more than 75% of them singletons. The specimen comprised CD4+ or CD8+ T cells sorted from blood, sampled in a trial of the OX40 agonist ivuxolimab. This chain joins TRBV9 and TRBJ2-1; the D is unclear. This TCR was sampled from an adult with an advanced solid tumor such as melanoma, head and neck, liver or kidney cancer. CDR3 amino acids: CASSLGLGYNEQFF. The CDR3 coding sequence is TGTGCCAGCAGCCTGGGGTTAGGTTACAATGAGCAGTTCTTC.